The clone carrying this T cell receptor (beta chain) was observed a single time. Its antigen is as yet unknown. Trimming took 4 bases from V and 2 from J; bases not matched to a gene: 8. CDR1 and CDR2 (germline): SGHRS, YFSETQ. The CDR3 totals 16 residues. The source of the sample is a study of OX40 agonist ivuxolimab in advanced cancers. About the study: Every 2 weeks, patients received ivuxolimab intravenously, dosed at 0.01 to 10 mg/kg. The study, taken as a whole, reports: Circulating CD4+ and CD8+ T cells showed clonal expansion by week 6 at 0.1 to 3.0 mg/kg.

TCRdb's copy holds only in-frame clones and misses some; the assay was immunoSEQ multiplex PCR. The table has over 65,000 clones, around 93% seen once. This rearrangement joins TRBV5-1 to TRBJ2-3, with 9 bases identical to TRBD2. The clonotype was recovered from an adult with an advanced solid tumor such as melanoma, head and neck, liver or kidney cancer. This specimen consisted of CD4+ or CD8+ T cells sorted from blood, obtained in a trial of the OX40 agonist ivuxolimab. DNA of the CDR3: TGCGCCAGCAGCAGCGGAGCTAGCGGGGCCACAGATACGCAGTATTTT. It yields the protein CASSSGASGATDTQYF.